This passage covers 4 T cell receptor beta chains from one sample sequenced in a study of ipilimumab plus nivolumab after autologous stem cell transplantation. The repertoire was sequenced with immunoSEQ multiplex PCR; TCRdb's copy has only in-frame clones and lacks some. The top ten hold around 21% of the sample, which has 17,000 or so clones, approximately 71% seen once. The sequencing here drew on PBMCs, taken in a trial of ipilimumab plus nivolumab as post-transplant consolidation. Every receptor here comes from a male donor with diffuse large B-cell lymphoma.

This chain joins TRBV30 and TRBJ2-7; 9 bases map to TRBD1. This CDR3 region has 15 residues. Looked up from germline, CDR1 is GTSNPN and CDR2 is SVGIG (reference sequence). V gave up 8 bases and J gave up 6 bases; unmatched junction bases: 17. CDR3 loop: CAGGGHRGRIVEQYF. The CDR3 coding sequence is TGTGCCGGGGGGGGTCACAGGGGGCGAATAGTCGAGCAGTACTTC.

The V gene is TRBV4-1, the J gene TRBJ2-7, with a weak D call TRBD2 (7 bases). Per germline, CDR1 MGHRA and CDR2 YSYEKL. This CDR3 is built from 15 residues. The V gene lost 5 bases and the J gene lost 3 bases, with 17 bases spanning the gap. CDR3: CASSFSRGALYEQYF. The CDR3 DNA reads as TGCGCCAGCAGCTTCAGTCGGGGGGCTCTCTACGAGCAGTACTTC.

The rearrangement joins TRBV9 to TRBJ1-2; 8 nucleotides line up with TRBD1. V was clipped by 4 bases and J by 4 bases; unmatched bases: 9. The CDR3 runs 15 residues. Germline V CDR1 and CDR2: SGDLS, YYNGEE. CDR3 nucleotide sequence: TGTGCCAGCAGCCAACCCCGGACAGGGTTCTATGGCTACACCTTC. This gives the protein CASSQPRTGFYGYTF.

V gene TRBV7-3 combines with J gene TRBJ1-1; the D is unclear. The CDR3 sequence is 14 residues long. V gave up 5 bases and J gave up 5 bases, with 15 bases separating them. Germline loops: CDR1 SGHTA, CDR2 FQGTGA. CDR3 in amino acids: CASSPLEGGTEAFF. For the CDR3, the DNA is TGTGCCAGCAGCCCGCTCGAGGGAGGGACTGAAGCTTTCTTT.